Listed below are T cell receptor beta chains from one sample, sequenced in a study of shared clonotypes between healthy human individuals. TCRdb keeps only in-frame clones here, not all; method: immunoSEQ multiplex PCR. The sample shows hundreds of thousands of clones, roughly 77% of them seen only once. Sequenced: PBMCs. Source of these receptors: a woman aged 40 to 50 in good health. Some clones in this sample may be carry-over from other donors' samples. CDR3s include the opening cysteine and the closing phenylalanine or tryptophan. Each record gives: CDR3 length, V gene, D gene, J gene, clone size, CDR3 protein, CDR3 DNA. The D gene is left open where the match is weak. Size tells how often a clone was seen (once, few, many) or the class of an expanded clone, and some rows leave it out.

length: 13
V: TRBV10-3
D: TRBD1
J: TRBJ2-5
size: .
CDR3: CAIRTGAEETQYF
DNA: TGTGCCATCAGGACAGGGGCGGAGGAGACCCAGTACTTC

length: 15
V: TRBV5-1
D: .
J: TRBJ1-1
size: .
CDR3: CASTASENLNTEAFF
DNA: TGCGCCAGCACCGCAAGTGAGAACTTGAACACTGAAGCTTTCTTT

length: 16
V: TRBV4-1
D: TRBD1
J: TRBJ1-2
size: .
CDR3: CASSQRTGGTLYGYTF
DNA: TGCGCCAGCAGCCAAAGGACAGGGGGCACTCTTTATGGCTACACCTTC

length: 12
V: TRBV6-1
D: .
J: TRBJ1-2
size: .
CDR3: CASSAGWLGYTF
DNA: TGTGCCAGCAGTGCAGGGTGGTTAGGCTACACCTTC

length: 15
V: TRBV6-1
D: TRBD2
J: TRBJ2-7
size: .
CDR3: CASSRGLAGSYEQYF
DNA: TGTGCCAGCAGTAGAGGACTAGCGGGATCCTACGAGCAGTACTTC

length: 16
V: TRBV15
D: .
J: TRBJ2-7
size: .
CDR3: CATSRDSSPTPLEQYF
DNA: TGTGCCACCAGCAGAGATTCTAGCCCGACTCCCCTCGAGCAGTACTTC

length: 19
V: TRBV7-8
D: TRBD2
J: TRBJ2-7
size: .
CDR3: CASSLNVVAGVGMSYEQYF
DNA: TGTGCCAGCAGCTTAAACGTGGTAGCGGGAGTAGGGATGTCCTACGAGCAGTACTTC

length: 14
V: TRBV29-1
D: TRBD1
J: TRBJ2-7
size: .
CDR3: CSVFTGTGVYEQYF
DNA: TGCAGCGTTTTTACCGGGACAGGGGTTTACGAGCAGTACTTC

length: 13
V: TRBV18
D: .
J: TRBJ1-1
size: .
CDR3: CASSPGDHTEAFF
DNA: TGTGCCAGCTCACCCGGGGACCACACTGAAGCTTTCTTT

length: 13
V: TRBV29-1
D: TRBD1
J: TRBJ1-1
size: .
CDR3: CSVRQGANTEAFF
DNA: TGCAGCGTTAGACAGGGGGCTAACACTGAAGCTTTCTTT

length: 12
V: TRBV28
D: TRBD1
J: TRBJ1-1
size: .
CDR3: CASSSTGGSAFF
DNA: TGTGCCAGCAGTTCCACAGGGGGCTCGGCTTTCTTT

length: 16
V: TRBV11-2
D: .
J: TRBJ2-7
size: .
CDR3: CASSLAHPSMGGRQYF
DNA: TGTGCCAGCAGCTTAGCTCACCCCTCGATGGGGGGCAGGCAGTACTTC

length: 14
V: TRBV7-9
D: .
J: TRBJ1-3
size: .
CDR3: CASSLVRSGNTIYF
DNA: TGTGCCAGCAGCCTAGTACGCTCTGGAAACACCATATATTTT

length: 13
V: TRBV7-2
D: .
J: TRBJ1-4
size: few
CDR3: CASSQIRGEKLFF
DNA: TGTGCCAGCAGCCAAATTAGGGGGGAAAAACTGTTTTTT

length: 12
V: TRBV11-2
D: .
J: TRBJ1-1
size: once
CDR3: CASSPDSLGNFF
DNA: TGTGCCAGCAGCCCCGACAGTCTAGGTAATTTCTTT

length: 13
V: TRBV6-1
D: .
J: TRBJ1-2
size: .
CDR3: CASSGVLNYGYTF
DNA: TGTGCCAGCAGTGGCGTTCTAAACTATGGCTACACCTTC

length: 14
V: TRBV27
D: .
J: TRBJ1-3
size: .
CDR3: CASSLRGSGNTIYF
DNA: TGTGCCAGCAGTTTAAGGGGGTCTGGAAACACCATATATTTT

length: 13
V: TRBV28
D: .
J: TRBJ2-5
size: .
CDR3: CASSHPGEETQYF
DNA: TGTGCCAGCAGCCATCCCGGGGAGGAGACCCAGTACTTC

length: 15
V: TRBV2
D: TRBD1
J: TRBJ2-1
size: .
CDR3: CASSDWDRGGNEQFF
DNA: TGTGCCAGCAGTGATTGGGACAGGGGAGGCAATGAGCAGTTCTTC

length: 16
V: TRBV4-2
D: .
J: TRBJ1-1
size: .
CDR3: CASSQLYRRENTEAFF
DNA: TGTGCCAGCAGCCAACTCTACCGACGAGAGAACACTGAAGCTTTCTTT

length: 14
V: TRBV18
D: TRBD1
J: TRBJ1-4
size: .
CDR3: CASSPRGQAEKLFF
DNA: TGTGCCAGCTCACCACGCGGACAGGCCGAAAAACTGTTTTTT

length: 14
V: TRBV18
D: TRBD1
J: TRBJ2-5
size: .
CDR3: CASSKTGGQETQYF
DNA: TGTGCCAGCTCCAAGACAGGGGGGCAAGAGACCCAGTACTTC